A selection of T cell receptor beta chains follows, all from one sample in a study of T-cell memory formation after mild COVID-19. Via MiXCR, TCRdb re-called the 5' RACE reads, giving one row per CDR3 protein. The repertoire holds roughly 410,000 distinct CDR3 sequences, with roughly a quarter as singletons. The sequenced sample consisted of PBMCs or a T cell subset sorted from them (not recorded which). These receptors were obtained from an adult woman who had mild COVID-19 (a few samples of this study predate the infection). Cell type and time point are not known. The CDR3 runs from the conserved cysteine through the conserved F or W. A D gene is named only where the DNA matches it firmly. Only part of the rows carry a size: once, few, many, or a class if the clone is expanded.

CDR3 DNA	CDR3 protein	clone size	D gene	V gene	J gene
TGTGCCAGCAGCTTGGACTCTACAGGGAGACAGCCCCAGCATTTT	CASSLDSTGRQPQHF	.	.	TRBV5-5	TRBJ1-5
TGTGCCAGCAGCCAATCAGAAGACCCCGCAGGGGATGAGCAGTTCTTC	CASSQSEDPAGDEQFF	few	.	TRBV14	TRBJ2-1
TGTGCCAGTAGTATTGGGTCACAGCTCTACGAGCAGTACTTC	CASSIGSQLYEQYF	few	.	TRBV19	TRBJ2-7
TGTGCCAGCAGCCAGGACAGTGAAGCTTTCTTT	CASSQDSEAFF	few	.	TRBV11-3	TRBJ1-1
TGCAGTGCTATCGCAGGGGCAGCATTATTCTACGAGCAGTACTTC	CSAIAGAALFYEQYF	few	.	TRBV20-1	TRBJ2-7
TGTGCCAGCAGTTTAATAGGCACCGCGAACACCGGGGAGCTGTTTTTT	CASSLIGTANTGELFF	.	.	TRBV27	TRBJ2-2
TGTGCCAGCAACCTAGGACAGGGGGTCCCCGGGGAGCTGTTTTTT	CASNLGQGVPGELFF	.	TRBD1	TRBV7-6	TRBJ2-2
TGTGCCAGCAGTGCACAGGGTAAGGGCTCCTACGAGCAGTACTTC	CASSAQGKGSYEQYF	few	.	TRBV28	TRBJ2-7
TGCGCCAGCAGCCAAGTCCCCGGCGGGGCCCCACCGTACTTC	CASSQVPGGAPPYF	.	.	TRBV4-1	TRBJ2-5
TGTGCCAGCAGCTTAGCGCTAGGGACAGGGGCTTACGAGCAGTACTTC	CASSLALGTGAYEQYF	many	TRBD1	TRBV7-8	TRBJ2-7
TGTGCCAGTAGTATGGACAGGAGCTCTGGAAACACCATATATTTT	CASSMDRSSGNTIYF	few	TRBD1	TRBV19	TRBJ1-3
TGTGCCAGCACAGCGGGAGGGCCGTACGAGCAGTACTTC	CASTAGGPYEQYF	.	TRBD2	TRBV19	TRBJ2-7
TGCGCCAGCAGCGCCAACCTAGCCAAAAACATTCAGTACTTC	CASSANLAKNIQYF	.	.	TRBV5-1	TRBJ2-4
TGTGCCAGCAGCTTATTGGGGGGTAGCACAGATACGCAGTATTTT	CASSLLGGSTDTQYF	.	.	TRBV7-3	TRBJ2-3
TGTGCCAGCAGCTTGGGGGTCGCGAACACCGGGGAGCTGTTTTTT	CASSLGVANTGELFF	.	.	TRBV7-9	TRBJ2-2
TGCAGTGCTAGACCATTCCTGACAGGGAAGTTCGGCCATAGCAATCAGCCCCAGCATTTT	CSARPFLTGKFGHSNQPQHF	.	TRBD1	TRBV20-1	TRBJ1-5
TGCAGCGTTTGGCGGGAGGGCCGGGCTACGCAGTATTTT	CSVWREGRATQYF	.	TRBD2	TRBV29-1	TRBJ2-3
TGCAGCAATCTCCCCCCCGACCTTGGTACGCAGTATTTT	CSNLPPDLGTQYF	few	.	TRBV29-1	TRBJ2-3
TGCGCCAGCAGCCCTATGACCTCGGATACGCAGTATTTT	CASSPMTSDTQYF	.	.	TRBV5-1	TRBJ2-3
TGTGCCAGCAGTTTCATCCTCCGGGGTTCCTACGAGCAGTACTTC	CASSFILRGSYEQYF	.	.	TRBV12-3/TRBV12-4	TRBJ2-7
TGTGCCAGCAACCTCGGAGGAGTGAACACTGAAGCTTTCTTT	CASNLGGVNTEAFF	.	.	TRBV3-1	TRBJ1-1
TGTGCCAGCAGCTCCTCGTTGCGAAACGAGCAGTACTTC	CASSSSLRNEQYF	.	.	TRBV13	TRBJ2-7
TGTGCCAGCAGCCAAGGTAGCGGGAGGGCCGCTTACAATGAGCAGTTCTTC	CASSQGSGRAAYNEQFF	few	TRBD2	TRBV4-2	TRBJ2-1
TGTGCCACCAGTGATTCGGGACGCCTCTCCTACGAGCAGTACTTC	CATSDSGRLSYEQYF	.	.	TRBV24-1	TRBJ2-7
TGCGCCAGCAGCTTGGAGGGAGGGACAGGCTACCAAGAGACCCAGTACTTC	CASSLEGGTGYQETQYF	.	.	TRBV5-1	TRBJ2-5